This T cell receptor (delta chain) was sequenced for a study of Vδ1+ human thymocytes. Germline CDR1 and CDR2: TSWWSYY and QGS. The CDR3 consists of 22 residues. J lost 2 bases, V lost 2 bases, and 20 bases had no gene match. Alphabeta T cells were depleted, then CD3+ Vdelta1+ Vdelta2- thymocytes were FACS-sorted. This clone was counted between two and nine times. Its antigen is undetermined. RNA was extracted from the cells and then reverse transcribed. Pooled V-gene forward primers with one constant-region reverse primer generated the CDR3 amplicons by multiplex PCR. TCRdb re-processed the multiplex PCR reads via CATT. This sample has approximately 58,000 delta-chain clones, with about 14% found just once. The study, taken as a whole, reports: Thymic TRG and TRD repertoires appeared highly polyclonal, with Gaussian CDR3 length distributions. Despite high sort purity, roughly 20% of thymic T cell receptor delta sequences were Vdelta2. TRG sequences recurred across donors, whereas TRD sequences stayed essentially private.

The specimen sequenced was Vdelta1+ gamma-delta thymocytes from the thymus. Subset denoted: FACS-sorted CD3+ TCRalphabeta- TCRVdelta1+ TCRVdelta2- thymocytes. The sequence was obtained from a girl less than two years old who had congenital heart surgery. This chain uses TRDV1 with TRDJ1; 13 nucleotides agree with TRDD3. The chain's CDR3 is CALGEGSYRANWGIRGTDKLIF. Written as DNA, the CDR3 is TGTGCTCTTGGGGAAGGGTCCTACAGAGCGAACTGGGGGATACGAGGGACCGATAAACTCATCTTT.